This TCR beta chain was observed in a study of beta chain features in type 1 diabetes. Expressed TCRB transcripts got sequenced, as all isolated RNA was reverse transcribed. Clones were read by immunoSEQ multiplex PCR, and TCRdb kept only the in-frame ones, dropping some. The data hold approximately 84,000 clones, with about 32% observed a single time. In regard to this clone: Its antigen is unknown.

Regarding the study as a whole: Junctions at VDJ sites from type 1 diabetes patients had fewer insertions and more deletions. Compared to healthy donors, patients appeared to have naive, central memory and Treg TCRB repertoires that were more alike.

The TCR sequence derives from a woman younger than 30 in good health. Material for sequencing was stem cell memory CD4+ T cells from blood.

CDR3 amino acids: CASSPQGQGHGYTF. CDR3 coding DNA: TGTGCCAGCAGCCCTCAGGGACAGGGTCATGGCTACACCTTC. The genes are TRBV7-2 and TRBJ1-2, with 9 bases matching TRBD1. The junction had 7 bases not matched to a gene; V was cut back by 5 bases and J by 6 bases. Germline lookup yields CDR1 SGHTA and CDR2 FQGNSA. This CDR3 comprises 14 residues. Using reference TRBV7-2 and TRBJ1-2 for the parts outside the CDR3, the full variable domain is GAGVSQSPSNKVTEKGKDVELRCDPISGHTALYWYRQSLGQGLEFLIYFQGNSAPDKSGLPSDRFSAERTGGSVSTLTIQRTQQEDSAVYLCASSPQGQGHGYTFGSGTRLTVV.